This entry lists 7 T cell receptor beta chains sequenced from one sample in a study of T cells in Graves' hyperthyroidism and ophthalmopathy. Amplified TCR beta CDR3 regions derived from RNA transcripts. The primer set for the first-round RT-PCR of the TCR CDR3 was HTBI. MiXCR, run by TCRdb on the multiplex PCR reads, gives a single entry per CDR3 protein. The sample shows about 500,000 distinct CDR3 sequences, approximately 15% of them seen only once. The sample consisted of blood. The source is a woman younger than 35 with Graves' hyperthyroidism.

This clonotype was seen repeatedly, ten times or more. V gene TRBV11-3 combines with J gene TRBJ1-2; tentatively, D is TRBD1 (6 bases). The CDR3 runs to 10 residues. The V gene's germline CDR1 is SGHNT and CDR2 YENEEA. Trimming stripped 4 bases from V and 13 bases from J, with 10 bases between. The CDR3 DNA follows: TGTGCCAGCAGCTCAGGGGTTCCCACCTTC. Protein sequence: CASSSGVPTF.

In this sample, this clonotype turned up many times. The chain links TRBV7-7 to TRBJ2-2; D gene uncertain. CDR1 and CDR2 from the germline V gene are SSHAT and FNYEAQ (reference sequence). CDR3 length: 13 amino acids. Trimming removed 4 bases from V and 1 base from J, with 4 bases in between. CDR3 sequence reads: CASSSGNTGELFF. CDR3 DNA: TGTGCCAGCAGCTCAGGGAACACCGGGGAGCTGTTTTTT.

V is TRBV4-1 and J is TRBJ2-1; 9 bases align to TRBD2. Germline CDR1 MGHRA, CDR2 YSYEKL. V lost 1 base and J lost 9; bases outside the gene matches: 7. This CDR3 region has 15 residues. The CDR3 bases are TGCGCCAGCAGCCAAGGATCGACTAGCGGCGGTGAGCAGTTCTTC. Encoded protein: CASSQGSTSGGEQFF.

The gene calls are TRBV19 and TRBJ2-2, with D tentatively TRBD2 (5 bases). V lost 2 bases and J 1 base, leaving 8 bases between the germline ends. Germline values: CDR1 LNHDA, CDR2 SQIVND (reference sequence). The CDR3 spans 15 residues. CDR3 nucleotides: TGTGCCAGTAGTATATGGGAGATGAACACCGGGGAGCTGTTTTTT. Amino acid sequence: CASSIWEMNTGELFF.

In this sample, this clonotype turned up many times. The chain employs TRBV6-5 and TRBJ1-2; a weak D match, TRBD1 (5 bases). Germline V gene data show CDR1 as MNHEY and CDR2 as SVGAGI. The V and J ends lost 2 bases and 4 bases respectively, with 17 bases between them. The CDR3 contains 16 residues. The CDR3 DNA sequence: TGTGCCAGCAGTTACCTAAGGGACGGCGCAAGCTATGGCTACACCTTC. Protein product: CASSYLRDGASYGYTF.

The chain carries TRBV19 and TRBJ2-2; D is unresolved. CDR3 size: 12 residues. Germline lookup yields CDR1 LNHDA and CDR2 SQIVND (reference sequence). The V end was cut by 6 bases, the J end by 3 bases, with 5 bases between. The CDR3 sequence is CASSQHTGELFF. The CDR3 DNA sequence: TGTGCCAGTAGCCAACACACCGGGGAGCTGTTTTTT.

V and J are TRBV19 and TRBJ1-2; the D gene is possibly TRBD1 (6 bases). This CDR3 contains 14 residues. Per germline, CDR1 LNHDA and CDR2 SQIVND (reference sequence). V dropped 3 bases and J dropped 8 bases, with 16 bases sitting between them. As DNA, the CDR3 is TGTGCCAGTAGTATTCAAGGTGGACAGCAAGGCTACACCTTC. Translated: CASSIQGGQQGYTF.